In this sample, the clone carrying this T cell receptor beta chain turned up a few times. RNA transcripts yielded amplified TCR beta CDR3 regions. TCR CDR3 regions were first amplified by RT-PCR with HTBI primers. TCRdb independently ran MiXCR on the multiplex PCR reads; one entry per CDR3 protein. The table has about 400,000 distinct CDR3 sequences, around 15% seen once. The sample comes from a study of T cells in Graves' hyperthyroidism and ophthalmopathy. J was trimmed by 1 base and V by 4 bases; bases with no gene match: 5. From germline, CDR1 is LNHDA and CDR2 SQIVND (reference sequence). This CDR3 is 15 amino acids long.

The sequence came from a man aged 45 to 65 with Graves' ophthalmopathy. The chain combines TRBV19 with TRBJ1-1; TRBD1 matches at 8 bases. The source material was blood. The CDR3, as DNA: TGTGCCAGTAGTAGTTACAGGGGGACGAACACTGAAGCTTTCTTT. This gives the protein CASSSYRGTNTEAFF.